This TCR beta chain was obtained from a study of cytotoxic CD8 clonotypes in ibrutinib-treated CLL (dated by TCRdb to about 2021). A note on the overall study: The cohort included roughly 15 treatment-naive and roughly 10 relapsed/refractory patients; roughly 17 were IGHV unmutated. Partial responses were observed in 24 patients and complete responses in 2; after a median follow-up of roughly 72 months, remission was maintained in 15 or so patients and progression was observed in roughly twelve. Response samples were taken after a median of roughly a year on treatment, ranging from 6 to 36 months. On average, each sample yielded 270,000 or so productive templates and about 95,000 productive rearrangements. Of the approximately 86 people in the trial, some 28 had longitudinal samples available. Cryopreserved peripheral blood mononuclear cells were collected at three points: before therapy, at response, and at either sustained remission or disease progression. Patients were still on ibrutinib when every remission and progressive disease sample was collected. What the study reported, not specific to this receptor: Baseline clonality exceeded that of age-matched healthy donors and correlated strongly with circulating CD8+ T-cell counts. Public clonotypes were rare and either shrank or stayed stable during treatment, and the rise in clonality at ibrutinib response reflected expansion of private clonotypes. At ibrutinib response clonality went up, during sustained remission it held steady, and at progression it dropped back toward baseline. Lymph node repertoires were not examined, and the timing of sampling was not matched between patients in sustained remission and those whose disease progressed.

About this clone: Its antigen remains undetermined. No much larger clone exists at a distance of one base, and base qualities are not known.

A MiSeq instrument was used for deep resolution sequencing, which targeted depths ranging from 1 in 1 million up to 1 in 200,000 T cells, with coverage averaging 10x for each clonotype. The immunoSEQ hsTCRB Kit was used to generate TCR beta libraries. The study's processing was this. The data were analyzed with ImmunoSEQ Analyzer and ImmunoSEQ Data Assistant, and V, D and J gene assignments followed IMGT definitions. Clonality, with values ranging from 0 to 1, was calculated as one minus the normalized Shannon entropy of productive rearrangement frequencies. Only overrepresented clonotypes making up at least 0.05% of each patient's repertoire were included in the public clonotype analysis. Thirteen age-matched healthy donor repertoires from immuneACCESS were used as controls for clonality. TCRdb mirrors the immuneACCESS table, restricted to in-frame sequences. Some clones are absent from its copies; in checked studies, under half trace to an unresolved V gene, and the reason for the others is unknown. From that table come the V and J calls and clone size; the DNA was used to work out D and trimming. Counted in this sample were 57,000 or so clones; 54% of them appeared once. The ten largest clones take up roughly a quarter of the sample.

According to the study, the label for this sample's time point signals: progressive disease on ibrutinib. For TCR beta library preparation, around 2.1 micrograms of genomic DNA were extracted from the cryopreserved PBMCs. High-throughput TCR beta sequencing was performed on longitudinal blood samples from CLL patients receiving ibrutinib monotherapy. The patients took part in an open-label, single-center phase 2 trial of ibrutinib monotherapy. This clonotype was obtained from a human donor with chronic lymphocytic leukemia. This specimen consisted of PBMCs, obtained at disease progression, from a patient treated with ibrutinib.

CDR3 loop: CASSQGYAQGNEQFF. The DNA is as follows: TGCGCCAGCAGCCAAGGCTACGCTCAAGGAAACGAGCAGTTCTTC. The rearranged chain carries TRBV4-1 and TRBJ2-1, with no reliable assignment of the D segment. CDR1 MGHRA and CDR2 YSYEKL were looked up in the germline V gene. Relative to germline, V is 1 base shorter and J is 10 bases shorter, with 17 bases between their ends. The CDR3, from cysteine to phenylalanine, totals 15 residues. The entry retains the CDR3 DNA only, 45 bases that are in frame from base 1.